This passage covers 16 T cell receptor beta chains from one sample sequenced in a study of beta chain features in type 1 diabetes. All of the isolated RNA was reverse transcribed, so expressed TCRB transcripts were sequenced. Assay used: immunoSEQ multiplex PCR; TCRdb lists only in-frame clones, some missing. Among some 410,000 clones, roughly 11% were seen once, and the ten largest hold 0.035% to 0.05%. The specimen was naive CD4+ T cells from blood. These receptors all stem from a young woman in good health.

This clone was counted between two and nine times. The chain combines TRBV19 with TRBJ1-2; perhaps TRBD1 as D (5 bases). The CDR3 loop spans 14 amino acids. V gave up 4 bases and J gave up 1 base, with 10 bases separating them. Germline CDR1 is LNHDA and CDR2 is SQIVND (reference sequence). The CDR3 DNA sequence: TGTGCCAGTAGTACGGGCAGGGATAACTATGGCTACACCTTC. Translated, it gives CASSTGRDNYGYTF.

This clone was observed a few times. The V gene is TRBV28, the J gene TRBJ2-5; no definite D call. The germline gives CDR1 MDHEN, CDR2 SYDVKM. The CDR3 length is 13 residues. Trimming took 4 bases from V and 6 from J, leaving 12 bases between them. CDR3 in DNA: TGTGCCAGCAGTTCGGGTGGTGTGAAGACCCAGTACTTC. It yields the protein CASSSGGVKTQYF.

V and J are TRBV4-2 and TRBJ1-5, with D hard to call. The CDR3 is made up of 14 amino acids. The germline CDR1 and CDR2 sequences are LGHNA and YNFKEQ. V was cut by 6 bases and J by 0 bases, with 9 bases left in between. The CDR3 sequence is CASRLTYSNQPQHF. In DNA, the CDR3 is TGTGCCAGCAGACTGACGTATAGCAATCAGCCCCAGCATTTT.

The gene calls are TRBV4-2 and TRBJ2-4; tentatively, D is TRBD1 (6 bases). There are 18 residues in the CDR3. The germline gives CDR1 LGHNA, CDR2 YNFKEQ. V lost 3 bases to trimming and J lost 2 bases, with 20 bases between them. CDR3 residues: CASSQSTGSGLTKNIQYF. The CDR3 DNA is TGTGCCAGCAGCCAGTCCACAGGGTCAGGCCTTACCAAAAACATTCAGTACTTC.

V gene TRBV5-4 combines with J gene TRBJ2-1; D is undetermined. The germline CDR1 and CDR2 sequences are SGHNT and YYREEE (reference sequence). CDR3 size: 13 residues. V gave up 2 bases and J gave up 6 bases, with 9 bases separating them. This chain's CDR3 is CASSFTDLNEQFF. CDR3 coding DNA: TGTGCCAGCAGCTTTACTGACCTCAATGAGCAGTTCTTC.

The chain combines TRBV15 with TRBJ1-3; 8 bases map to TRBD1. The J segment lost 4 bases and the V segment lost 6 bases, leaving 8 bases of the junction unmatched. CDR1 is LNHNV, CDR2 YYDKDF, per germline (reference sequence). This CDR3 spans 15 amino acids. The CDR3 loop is CATRATGAYGNTIYF. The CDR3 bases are TGTGCCACCAGAGCGACAGGGGCATACGGAAACACCATATATTTT. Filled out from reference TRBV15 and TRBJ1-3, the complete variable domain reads DAMVIQNPRYQVTQFGKPVTLSCSQTLNHNVMYWYQQKSSQAPKLLFHYYDKDFNNEADTPDNFQSRRPNTSFCFLDIRSPGLGDTAMYLCATRATGAYGNTIYFGEGSWLTVV.

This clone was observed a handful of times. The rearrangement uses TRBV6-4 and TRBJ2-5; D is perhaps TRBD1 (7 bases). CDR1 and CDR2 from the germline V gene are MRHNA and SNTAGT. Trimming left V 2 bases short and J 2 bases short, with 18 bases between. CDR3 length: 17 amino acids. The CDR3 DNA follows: TGTGCCAGCAGTGACCCCCTCAGGGGGGCTCTTCAAGAGACCCAGTACTTC. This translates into CASSDPLRGALQETQYF.

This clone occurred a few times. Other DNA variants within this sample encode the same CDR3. This CDR3 is CASSLGGGSYNEQFF. The CDR3, as DNA: TGTGCCAGCAGCTTAGGCGGGGGCTCCTACAATGAGCAGTTCTTC. This sequence joins TRBV11-1 and TRBJ2-1; 7 positions match TRBD2. The CDR3 totals 15 residues. Germline CDR1 and CDR2: SGHAT and FQDESV (reference sequence). J gave up 0 bases and V 1 base, and 0 bases lay outside the gene matches.

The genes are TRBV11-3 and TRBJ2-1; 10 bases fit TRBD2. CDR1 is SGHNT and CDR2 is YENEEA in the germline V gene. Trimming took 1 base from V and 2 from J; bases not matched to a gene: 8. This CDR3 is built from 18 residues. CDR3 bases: TGTGCCAGCAGCTTAGGCGGAGGACTAGCGGAGACCTACAATGAGCAGTTCTTC. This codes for CASSLGGGLAETYNEQFF.

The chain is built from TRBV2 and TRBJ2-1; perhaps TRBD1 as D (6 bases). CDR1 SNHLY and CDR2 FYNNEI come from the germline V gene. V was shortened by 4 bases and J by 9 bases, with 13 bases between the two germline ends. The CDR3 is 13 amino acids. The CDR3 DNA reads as TGTGCCAGCAGTGGAGCCGTAGGGGGTGAGCAGTTCTTC. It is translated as CASSGAVGGEQFF.

CDR3: CSALGVWQQFF. The CDR3 region has the DNA TGCAGCGCCCTAGGTGTATGGCAGCAGTTCTTC. The chain links TRBV29-1 to TRBJ2-1, with D uncertain. Germline V lookup: CDR1 SQVTM, CDR2 ANQGSEA. The CDR3 has 11 residues. Deletions cut 7 bases from V and 11 bases from J, with 15 bases between.

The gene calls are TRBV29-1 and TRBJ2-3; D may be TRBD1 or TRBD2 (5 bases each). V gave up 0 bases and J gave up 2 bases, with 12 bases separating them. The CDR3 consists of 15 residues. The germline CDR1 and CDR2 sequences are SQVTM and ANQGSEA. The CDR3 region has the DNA TGCAGCGTTGAAGAAGAGGGGCCGTCCACAGATACGCAGTATTTT. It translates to CSVEEEGPSTDTQYF.

The CDR3 sequence is CASSLVLAGGPYEQYF. The CDR3 DNA follows: TGTGCCAGCAGCTTAGTCTTAGCGGGAGGGCCCTACGAGCAGTACTTC. This sequence joins TRBV7-2 and TRBJ2-7, with 11 bases that match TRBD2. The V and J ends lost 1 base and 2 bases, in that order; junction bases with no gene match: 4. This CDR3 has 16 amino acids. From germline, CDR1 is SGHTA and CDR2 FQGNSA. The full variable domain, its missing parts supplied by reference TRBV7-2 and TRBJ2-7, is GAGVSQSPSNKVTEKGKDVELRCDPISGHTALYWYRQSLGQGLEFLIYFQGNSAPDKSGLPSDRFSAERTGGSVSTLTIQRTQQEDSAVYLCASSLVLAGGPYEQYFGPGTRLTVT.

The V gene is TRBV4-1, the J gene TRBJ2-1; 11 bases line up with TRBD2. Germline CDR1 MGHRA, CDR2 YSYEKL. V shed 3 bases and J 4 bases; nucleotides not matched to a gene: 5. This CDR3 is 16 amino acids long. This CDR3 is CASSHSTSGGYNEQFF. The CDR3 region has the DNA TGCGCCAGCAGCCACTCAACTAGCGGGGGTTACAATGAGCAGTTCTTC.

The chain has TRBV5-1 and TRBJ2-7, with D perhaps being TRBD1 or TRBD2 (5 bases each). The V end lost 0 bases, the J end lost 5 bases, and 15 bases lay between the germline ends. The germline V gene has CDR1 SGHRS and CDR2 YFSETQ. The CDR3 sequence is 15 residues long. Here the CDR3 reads CASSLGDPYGDEQYF. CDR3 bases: TGCGCCAGCAGCTTGGGGGACCCCTACGGAGACGAGCAGTACTTC.

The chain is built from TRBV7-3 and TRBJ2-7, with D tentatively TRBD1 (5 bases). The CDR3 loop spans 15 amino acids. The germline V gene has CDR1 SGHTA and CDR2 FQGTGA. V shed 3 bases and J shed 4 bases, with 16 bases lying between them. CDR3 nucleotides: TGTGCCAGCAGCTTTGGTGCAGGGTCTTTGTACGAGCAGTACTTC. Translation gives CASSFGAGSLYEQYF.